The 24 T cell receptor beta chains reported below all come from one sample, sequenced in a study of shared clonotypes between healthy human individuals. Clones were sequenced by immunoSEQ multiplex PCR, and TCRdb holds only the in-frame ones, with some missing. The table has over a million clones, 78% seen once. Specimen: memory CD4+ T cells from PBMCs. Subset: CD45RA-negative fraction. These receptors were obtained from a man aged 18 to 30 in good health. Some clones in this sample may be carry-over from other donors' samples.

The chain uses TRBV4-2 and TRBJ2-2; D is unresolved. The CDR3 extends over 14 amino acids. CDR1 and CDR2 from the germline V gene are LGHNA and YNFKEQ. V lost 0 bases, J lost 2 bases, and 4 bases lay in between. The CDR3 region is CASSQEINTGELFF. The CDR3 DNA reads TGTGCCAGCAGCCAAGAGATAAACACCGGGGAGCTGTTTTTT.

Concerning this clone: This same CDR3 is encoded by further DNA sequences in the sample. The J gene is TRBJ2-2, the V gene TRBV7-3; no firm D call. The CDR3 contains 12 residues. Between the trimmed V and J ends, which lost 1 base and 7 bases, there was a span of 4 bases. CDR1 is SGHTA and CDR2 is FQGTGA in the germline V gene. CDR3 sequence (DNA): TGTGCCAGCAGCTTAAGGGGCGGGGAGCTGTTTTTT. It translates to CASSLRGGELFF.

This CDR3 reads CASSSRTSGLRETQYF. In DNA form, the CDR3 reads TGTGCCAGCAGTTCTCGGACTAGCGGGTTGAGGGAGACCCAGTACTTC. The chain carries TRBV6-5 and TRBJ2-5; 11 bases match TRBD2. The germline V gene has CDR1 MNHEY and CDR2 SVGAGI. J gave up 5 bases and V 4 bases, and 9 bases lay outside the gene matches. The CDR3 contains 16 residues.

This clone showed up just once. The chain is built from TRBV5-4 and TRBJ2-2, with 12 bases matching TRBD2. Looked up from germline, CDR1 is SGHNT and CDR2 is YYREEE (reference sequence). The junction had 5 bases not matched to a gene; V was cut back by 3 bases and J by 5 bases. The CDR3 is made up of 16 amino acids. The CDR3 bases are TGTGCCAGCAGCTCCAGGACTAGCGGGATAACCGGGGAGCTGTTTTTT. Protein sequence: CASSSRTSGITGELFF.

The chain carries TRBV18 and TRBJ1-3, with no clear D. The CDR3 has 16 amino acids. Germline V gives CDR1 KGHSH, CDR2 LQKENI. Trimming took off 1 base at V and 0 bases at J, with 10 bases between the two ends. CDR3: CASSPLDIDSGNTIYF. In DNA form, the CDR3 reads TGTGCCAGCTCACCACTCGACATAGACTCTGGAAACACCATATATTTT.

Details on this clone: Other DNA sequences in this specimen translate into the identical CDR3. The chain couples TRBV20-1 to TRBJ2-3; no reliable D call. The V gene lost 4 bases and the J gene lost 2 bases, with 1 base spanning the gap. CDR1 is DFQATT and CDR2 is SNEGSKA in the germline V gene (reference sequence). There are 10 residues in the CDR3. The CDR3 loop reads CSANTDTQYF. The CDR3 DNA reads as TGCAGTGCTAACACAGATACGCAGTATTTT.

The chain has TRBV6-1 and TRBJ1-1; D is undetermined. This CDR3 is 15 amino acids long. Germline CDR1 and CDR2: MNHNS and SASEGT. Trimming stripped 2 bases from V and 5 bases from J, with 15 bases between. CDR3 in DNA: TGTGCCAGCAGTGAATACGTGGGCAGCTGGACTGAAGCTTTCTTT. Protein sequence: CASSEYVGSWTEAFF.

This clone was seen only a few times. The V gene is TRBV6-1, the J gene TRBJ2-7, with D perhaps matching TRBD1 (5 bases). The CDR3 covers 11 residues. Trimming took off 8 bases at V and 3 bases at J, with 8 bases between the two ends. The germline V gene encodes CDR1 MNHNS and CDR2 SASEGT. CDR3 sequence reads: CASQGNYEQYF. The CDR3 nucleotides are TGTGCCAGCCAGGGCAACTACGAGCAGTACTTC.

The table lists this clone with a count of one. The chain has TRBV10-1 and TRBJ2-7, with 9 bases lining up with TRBD1. Per germline, CDR1 WNHNN and CDR2 SYGVQD (reference sequence). The CDR3 covers 15 residues. V gave up 4 bases and J gave up 7 bases; unmatched junction bases: 11. The DNA for the CDR3 is TGCGCCAGCAGTGCCCCTGGACAGGGGCGAGAAGAGCAGTACTTC. This sequence encodes CASSAPGQGREEQYF.

This chain uses TRBV5-1 with TRBJ2-5, with TRBD2 as a possible D gene (6 bases). Germline CDR1 is SGHRS and CDR2 is YFSETQ. The CDR3 loop spans 16 amino acids. V was cut by 4 bases and J by 1 base, with 17 bases left in between. In DNA, the CDR3 is TGCGCCAGCAGCCCGGGGACTGGCCATCTCCAAGAGACCCAGTACTTC. It translates to CASSPGTGHLQETQYF.

This chain uses TRBV5-6 with TRBJ2-3, with 10 bases matching TRBD1. CDR1 SGHDT and CDR2 YYEEEE come from the germline V gene. J gave up 4 bases and V 3 bases, and 8 bases lay outside the gene matches. The CDR3 is made up of 16 amino acids. The CDR3 coding sequence is TGTGCCAGCAGCTGGACGGGGGACAGGGGCCCAGATACGCAGTATTTT. It translates to CASSWTGDRGPDTQYF.

The V gene is TRBV9, the J gene TRBJ2-1, with 8 positions matching TRBD2. The CDR3 is made up of 16 amino acids. After removal of 3 bases from V and 0 bases from J, the junction contained 5 bases not matched to a gene. In germline, CDR1 is SGDLS, CDR2 YYNGEE. The CDR3 DNA reads TGTGCCAGCAGCGCCACCAGCGGGAGCTCCTACAATGAGCAGTTCTTC. It encodes CASSATSGSSYNEQFF.

This clone has more than one count but fewer than ten. Other DNA sequences in the sample encode the same CDR3. The CDR3 loop is CASSLAGMNTEAFF. The CDR3 bases are TGCGCCAGCAGCTTGGCCGGAATGAACACTGAAGCTTTCTTT. The V gene is TRBV5-1, the J gene TRBJ1-1; D unclear. This CDR3 comprises 14 residues. V lost 0 bases to trimming and J lost 0 bases, with 6 bases between them. CDR1 SGHRS and CDR2 YFSETQ come from the germline V gene.

The chain recombines TRBV7-9 with TRBJ1-2; no clear D gene. The germline V gene encodes CDR1 SEHNR and CDR2 FQNEAQ (reference sequence). Trimming took off 5 bases at V and 5 bases at J, with 15 bases between the two ends. The length of the CDR3 is 14 residues. The CDR3 loop is CASSLKGGWYGYTF. For the CDR3, the DNA is TGTGCCAGCAGCCTCAAAGGAGGGTGGTATGGCTACACCTTC.

The chain links TRBV7-2 to TRBJ1-2; D is possibly TRBD1 (5 bases). Germline V gives CDR1 SGHTA, CDR2 FQGNSA. V was trimmed by 5 bases and J by 0 bases, leaving 16 bases between them. The CDR3 totals 16 residues. The CDR3 sequence is CASSPGPTRANYGYTF. CDR3 bases: TGTGCCAGCAGCCCCGGCCCCACCAGGGCTAACTATGGCTACACCTTC.

Turning to this clone: The sample has other DNA sequences that encode this CDR3 too. The gene calls are TRBV28 and TRBJ2-6, with D unresolved. Germline-derived CDR1 and CDR2 are MDHEN and SYDVKM. The CDR3 runs to 15 residues. Trimming removed 3 bases at V and 0 bases at J, with 6 bases between. The CDR3 region has the DNA TGTGCCAGCAGTTTTTCGGGCTCTGGGGCCAACGTCCTGACTTTC. Its protein is CASSFSGSGANVLTF.

CDR3 DNA sequence: TGTGCCAGCAGTTTACAAGGGTACGGGTCCCCCTCGGAAGCTTTCTTT. Its protein is CASSLQGYGSPSEAFF. The chain joins TRBV28 to TRBJ1-1; D gene unclear. The V and J ends lost 2 bases and 8 bases respectively, with 21 bases between them. CDR1 and CDR2 from the germline V gene are MDHEN and SYDVKM. The CDR3 has 16 amino acids.

On this clone itself: Different DNA sequences within this sample yield the same CDR3. The chain links TRBV7-8 to TRBJ1-1; the match to TRBD1 covers 9 bases. Trimming cost V 3 bases and J 5 bases; bases outside gene matches: 4. This CDR3 has 14 residues. Germline lookup yields CDR1 SGHVS and CDR2 FQNEAQ. CDR3 residues: CASSFRDRDTEAFF. The DNA for the CDR3 is TGTGCCAGCAGCTTCCGGGACAGGGATACTGAAGCTTTCTTT. The full variable domain, with the rest looked up from reference TRBV7-8 and TRBJ1-1, is GAGVSQSPRYKVAKRGQDVALRCDPISGHVSLFWYQQALGQGPEFLTYFQNEAQLDKSGLPSDRFFAERPEGSVSTLKIQRTQQEDSAVYLCASSFRDRDTEAFFGQGTRLTVV.

This chain connects TRBV7-2 to TRBJ2-1; 7 bases are a match to TRBD2. CDR1 is SGHTA and CDR2 is FQGNSA in the germline V gene. The CDR3 runs 17 residues. V shed 5 bases, J shed 4 bases, and the junction held 14 bases outside the gene matches. The CDR3 nucleotides are TGTGCCAGCAGCCCTGGTGGCGCGGGAGCGGGATACAATGAGCAGTTCTTC. Translated, it gives CASSPGGAGAGYNEQFF.

The chain is built from TRBV7-8 and TRBJ2-1; 7 nucleotides line up with TRBD1. Losses at the gene ends were 6 bases for V and 9 bases for J; bases not matched to a gene: 11. CDR1 is SGHVS and CDR2 is FQNEAQ in the germline V gene. CDR3 length: 14 amino acids. CDR3 sequence: CASSYTTGKVEQFF. CDR3 in DNA: TGTGCCAGCAGTTATACGACAGGGAAGGTTGAGCAGTTCTTC.

The chain joins TRBV5-5 to TRBJ2-3; D not certain. The CDR3 runs 16 residues. The V gene's germline CDR1 is SGHKS and CDR2 YYEKEE (reference sequence). Trimming pared 0 bases from V and 2 bases from J, leaving 13 bases between. The CDR3: CASSLAGGSSTDTQYF. For the CDR3, the DNA is TGTGCCAGCAGCTTGGCTGGCGGATCCTCCACAGATACGCAGTATTTT.

The chain links TRBV19 to TRBJ2-2; TRBD1 might be the D (5 bases). Trimming pared 4 bases from V and 4 bases from J, leaving 10 bases between. This CDR3 has 14 amino acids. The germline V gene encodes CDR1 LNHDA and CDR2 SQIVND (reference sequence). The CDR3 spells CASSTAGFTGELFF. In DNA form, the CDR3 reads TGTGCCAGTAGTACGGCAGGGTTCACCGGGGAGCTGTTTTTT.

This clone has just one count. This chain links TRBV14 with TRBJ1-4, with D hard to call. V was pared by 4 bases and J by 5 bases, with 17 bases between. Germline lookup yields CDR1 SGHDN and CDR2 FVKESK. The CDR3 is 16 residues long. The CDR3 loop reads CASSPWEAGLNEKLFF. Written as DNA, the CDR3 is TGTGCCAGCAGCCCCTGGGAGGCTGGTCTGAATGAAAAACTGTTTTTT. Drawing the rest from reference TRBV14 and TRBJ1-4, the complete variable domain is EAGVTQFPSHSVIEKGQTVTLRCDPISGHDNLYWYRRVMGKEIKFLLHFVKESKQDESGMPNNRFLAERTGGTYSTLKVQPAELEDSGVYFCASSPWEAGLNEKLFFGSGTQLSVL.

There are a few counts of this clone. The CDR3 here is CASSVVGGQGNLGEAFF. The DNA of the CDR3 is TGTGCCAGCAGCGTAGTAGGGGGACAGGGAAATTTAGGTGAAGCTTTCTTT. The chain couples TRBV9 to TRBJ1-1, with 9 bases identical to TRBD1. The germline CDR1 and CDR2 sequences are SGDLS and YYNGEE. Trimming at V came to 0 bases and at J to 7 bases, leaving 13 bases not matched to a gene. The CDR3 length is 17 residues.